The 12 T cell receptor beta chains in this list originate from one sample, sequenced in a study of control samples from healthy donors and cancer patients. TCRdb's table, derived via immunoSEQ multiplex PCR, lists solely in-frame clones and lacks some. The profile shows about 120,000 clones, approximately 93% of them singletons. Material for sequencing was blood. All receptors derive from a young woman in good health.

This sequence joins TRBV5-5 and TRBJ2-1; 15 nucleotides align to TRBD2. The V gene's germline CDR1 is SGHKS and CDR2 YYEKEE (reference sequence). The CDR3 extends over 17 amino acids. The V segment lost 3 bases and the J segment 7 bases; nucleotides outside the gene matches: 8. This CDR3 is CASSSGLAGGEGNEQFF. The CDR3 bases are TGTGCCAGCAGCTCGGGACTAGCGGGGGGTGAAGGTAATGAGCAGTTCTTC.

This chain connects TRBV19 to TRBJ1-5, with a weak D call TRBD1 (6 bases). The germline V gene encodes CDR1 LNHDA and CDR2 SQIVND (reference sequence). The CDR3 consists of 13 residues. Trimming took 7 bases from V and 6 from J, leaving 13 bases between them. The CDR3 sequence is CASMRGAVQPQHF. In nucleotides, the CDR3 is TGTGCCAGTATGAGGGGGGCGGTTCAGCCCCAGCATTTT.

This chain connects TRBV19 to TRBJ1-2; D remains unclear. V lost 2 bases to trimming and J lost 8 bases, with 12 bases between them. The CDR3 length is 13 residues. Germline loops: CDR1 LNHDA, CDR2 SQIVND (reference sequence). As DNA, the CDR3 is TGTGCCAGTAGTATATGGTTGCAGGACGGCTACACCTTC. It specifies CASSIWLQDGYTF.

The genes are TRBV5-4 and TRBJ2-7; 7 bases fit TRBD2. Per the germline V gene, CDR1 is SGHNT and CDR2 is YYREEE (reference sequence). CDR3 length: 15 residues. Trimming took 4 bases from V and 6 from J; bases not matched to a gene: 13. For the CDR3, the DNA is TGTGCCAGCAGCCGGGAGGCAGGAAAGGGAGGCGAGCAGTACTTC. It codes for CASSREAGKGGEQYF.

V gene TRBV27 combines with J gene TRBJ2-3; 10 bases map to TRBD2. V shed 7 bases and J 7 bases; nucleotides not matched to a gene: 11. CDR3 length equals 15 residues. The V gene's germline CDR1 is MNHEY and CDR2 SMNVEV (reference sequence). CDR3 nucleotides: TGTGCCAGCAACCGAAGCGGGAGGGGGGGAAATACGCAGTATTTT. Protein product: CASNRSGRGGNTQYF.

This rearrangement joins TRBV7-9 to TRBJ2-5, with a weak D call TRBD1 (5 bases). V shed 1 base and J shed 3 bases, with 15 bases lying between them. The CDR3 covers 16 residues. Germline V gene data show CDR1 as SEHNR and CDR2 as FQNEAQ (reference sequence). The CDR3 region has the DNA TGTGCCAGCAGCTTAGGGTTAGCAGGGCGTAAAGAGACCCAGTACTTC. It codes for CASSLGLAGRKETQYF.

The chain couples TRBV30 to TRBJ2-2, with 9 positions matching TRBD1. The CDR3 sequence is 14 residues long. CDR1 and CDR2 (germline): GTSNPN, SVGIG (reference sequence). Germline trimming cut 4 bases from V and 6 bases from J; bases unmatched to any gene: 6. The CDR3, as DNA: TGTGCCTGGAACCGGGACAGGGTGTCCGGGGAGCTGTTTTTT. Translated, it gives CAWNRDRVSGELFF.

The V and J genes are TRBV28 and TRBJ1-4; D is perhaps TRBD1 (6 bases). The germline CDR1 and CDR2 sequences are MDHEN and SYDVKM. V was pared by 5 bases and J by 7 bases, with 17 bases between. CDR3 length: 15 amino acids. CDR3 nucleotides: TGTGCCAGCAGTCCATCAGGGGCCCTAGGTGAAAAACTGTTTTTT. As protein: CASSPSGALGEKLFF. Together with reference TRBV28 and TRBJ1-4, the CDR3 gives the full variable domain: DVKVTQSSRYLVKRTGEKVFLECVQDMDHENMFWYRQDPGLGLRLIYFSYDVKMKEKGDIPEGYSVSREKKERFSLILESASTNQTSMYLCASSPSGALGEKLFFGSGTQLSVL.

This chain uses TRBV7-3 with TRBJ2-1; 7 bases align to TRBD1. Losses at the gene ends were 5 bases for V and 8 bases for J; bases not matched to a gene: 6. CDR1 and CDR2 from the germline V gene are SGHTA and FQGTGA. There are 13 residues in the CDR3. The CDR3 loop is CASSSDRADEQFF. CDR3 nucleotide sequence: TGTGCCAGCAGCAGCGACAGGGCCGATGAGCAGTTCTTC.

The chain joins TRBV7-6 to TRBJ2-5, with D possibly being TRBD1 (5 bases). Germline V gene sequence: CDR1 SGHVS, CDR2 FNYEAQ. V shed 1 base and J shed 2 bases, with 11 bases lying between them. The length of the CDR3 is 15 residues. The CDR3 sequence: CASSLVWGGQETQYF. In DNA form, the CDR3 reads TGTGCCAGCAGCTTAGTATGGGGCGGTCAAGAGACCCAGTACTTC.

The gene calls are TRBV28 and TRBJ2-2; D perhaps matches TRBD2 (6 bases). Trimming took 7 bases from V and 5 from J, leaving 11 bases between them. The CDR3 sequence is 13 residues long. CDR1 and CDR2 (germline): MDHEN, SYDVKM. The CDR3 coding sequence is TGTGCCAGCATCCGGGAGTATACCGGGGAGCTGTTTTTT. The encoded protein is CASIREYTGELFF.

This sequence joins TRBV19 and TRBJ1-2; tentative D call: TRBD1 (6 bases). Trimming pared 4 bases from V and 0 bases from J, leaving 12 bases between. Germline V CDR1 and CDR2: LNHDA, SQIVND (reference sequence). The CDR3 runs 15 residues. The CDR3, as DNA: TGTGCCAGTAGTAAGGGGGACGGAACTAACTATGGCTACACCTTC. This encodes CASSKGDGTNYGYTF.